This T cell receptor beta chain was captured in a study of T cell responses to AZD1222 COVID-19 vaccine. The study, taken as a whole, reports: Spike-specific TCR breadth and depth rose after two AZD1222 doses. Across spike, vaccine-associated CD4 TCRs were found, dominant at 160-218 and 743-854.

The CDR3 is made up of 16 amino acids. Germline V gives CDR1 MNHEY, CDR2 SVGEGT. Germline trimming cut 0 bases from V and 3 bases from J; bases unmatched to any gene: 5. Turning to this clone: No antigen is known for it.

TCRdb's table, derived via immunoSEQ multiplex PCR, lists solely in-frame clones and lacks some. The sample includes about 110,000 clones, more than 75% of them seen just once. The receptor was isolated from an adult in good health. V is TRBV6-2 or TRBV6-3 and J is TRBJ1-5, with 7 bases fitting TRBD1. The specimen was peripheral blood, collected on day 0 of AZD1222 vaccination. Written as DNA, the CDR3 is TGTGCCAGCAGTTACTCGATACAGGGGAACAATCAGCCCCAGCATTTT. It specifies CASSYSIQGNNQPQHF.